Following are 8 T cell receptor beta chains from one sample sequenced in a study of beta chain features in type 1 diabetes. TCRB transcripts that were expressed got sequenced, as all of the isolated RNA had been reverse transcribed. Clones were sequenced by immunoSEQ multiplex PCR, and TCRdb holds only the in-frame ones, with some missing. There are about 220,000 clones in the sample; roughly 11% occur only once, and about 1.2% lies in the top ten. The sample comprised central memory CD4+ T cells from blood. These receptors were obtained from a man aged 18 to 29 in good health.

A few counts support this clone. The V gene is TRBV27, the J gene TRBJ2-3, with 8 bases matching TRBD2. V lost 5 bases to trimming and J lost 5 bases; unmatched junction nucleotides: 9. The CDR3 has 15 amino acids. Germline-derived CDR1 and CDR2 are MNHEY and SMNVEV (reference sequence). The CDR3 here is CASSPRLAFGDTQYF. CDR3 nucleotide sequence: TGTGCCAGCAGTCCAAGACTAGCGTTTGGAGATACGCAGTATTTT.

A few counts support this clone. V and J are TRBV7-9 and TRBJ2-1, with D uncertain. Germline assignment: CDR1 SEHNR and CDR2 FQNEAQ (reference sequence). This CDR3 comprises 14 residues. The V and J ends lost 2 bases and 4 bases respectively, with 9 bases between them. This CDR3 is CASSLHNEYNEQFF. In DNA form, the CDR3 reads TGTGCCAGCAGCTTACATAACGAGTACAATGAGCAGTTCTTC.

In the case of this clone: Different DNA sequences within this sample yield the same CDR3. This sequence joins TRBV29-1 and TRBJ1-2, with 10 bases fitting TRBD1. Germline V CDR1 and CDR2: SQVTM, ANQGSEA. Losses at the gene ends were 6 bases for V and 4 bases for J; bases not matched to a gene: 5. The CDR3 runs 13 residues. The CDR3 region is CSVGTGAVYGYTF. In nucleotides, the CDR3 is TGCAGCGTGGGGACAGGGGCGGTCTATGGCTACACCTTC.

In its sample, this clone was seen many times. The V call is TRBV21-1, the J call TRBJ1-1. TRBV21-1 is classified as a pseudogene. This CDR3 is built from 15 residues. The CDR3 nucleotides are TGTGCCAGCAGCAAAACGAGGACTCTGAGGACTGAAGCTTTCTTT. It codes for CASSKTRTLRTEAFF.

The V and J genes are TRBV7-2 and TRBJ2-1; 9 bases match TRBD1. The CDR3 is 15 residues long. Unmatched junction bases numbered 8, after V lost 1 base and J lost 10 bases. Germline lookup yields CDR1 SGHTA and CDR2 FQGNSA. The CDR3 loop is CASSLDGTGRFEQFF. The CDR3 DNA sequence: TGTGCCAGCAGCTTAGATGGGACAGGGCGTTTCGAGCAGTTCTTC.

V gene TRBV4-3 combines with J gene TRBJ2-7; D not certain. Between the trimmed V and J ends, which lost 1 base and 6 bases, there was a span of 10 bases. Looked up from germline, CDR1 is LGHNA and CDR2 is YSLEER. This CDR3 is 13 amino acids long. The DNA of the CDR3 is TGCGCCAGCAGCCAAGCCCGATCTCGCGAGCAGTACTTC. Encoded protein: CASSQARSREQYF.

Remarks on this clone: A much larger clone differs from this one at a single base, so this may be a read error. The chain carries TRBV29-1 and TRBJ2-7, with TRBD2 identical over 7 bases. This CDR3 contains 16 residues. The V and J ends lost 5 bases and 2 bases, in that order; junction bases with no gene match: 15. CDR1 is SQVTM, CDR2 ANQGSEA, per germline. The CDR3 here is CSVRVGGGTETYEQYF. As DNA, the CDR3 is TGCAGCGTTAGGGTGGGGGGAGGGACGGAGACCTACGAGCAGTACTTC.

This clone has more than one count but fewer than ten. The chain joins TRBV29-1 to TRBJ2-5; TRBD2 agrees at 8 bases. Germline CDR1 reads SQVTM; CDR2 reads ANQGSEA. The length of the CDR3 is 16 residues. The junction had 9 bases not matched to a gene; V was cut back by 3 bases and J by 0 bases. As DNA, the CDR3 is TGCAGCGTTGATTCCCCCGGGACTAGGTACCAAGAGACCCAGTACTTC. As protein: CSVDSPGTRYQETQYF.